The clone carrying this TCR beta chain is hyperexpanded within its sample. Its target is unknown. Germline values: CDR1 SQVTM, CDR2 ANQGSEA. The length of the CDR3 is 15 residues. V was pared by 5 bases and J by 12 bases, with 25 bases between. The data derive from a study of T cells in localized non-small cell lung cancer. Study observations and caveats: Detection in adjacent lung was observed for a median roughly 55 of the top 100 tumor clones. Density of T cells in blood, when higher, went with longer overall survival. Uninvolved adjacent lung showed the highest T cell clonality, exceeding tumor. It remains possible that heterogeneity exists, since only one tumor region was sequenced.

Profiled with immunoSEQ multiplex PCR; TCRdb holds only in-frame clones, not every one. Among more than 550 clones, roughly 26% were seen once, and the ten largest hold roughly 15%. This sample comprised lung tumor tissue, obtained before any cancer treatment. The TCR was taken from a woman aged 40 to 75 with stage II squamous cell lung carcinoma. The chain recombines TRBV29-1 with TRBJ1-4; tentatively, D is TRBD1 (6 bases). In DNA, the CDR3 is TGCAGCGTTAAAACAGGGAGGTGGGGAGTCGAGGAACTGTTTTTT. This translates into CSVKTGRWGVEELFF.